These 5 T cell receptor beta chains originate from one sample sequenced in a study of CD8+CD57+ T cells in acquired aplastic anemia. The authors sequenced patients whose flow cytometry had shown CD8+CD57+ cell expansion. TCR beta VDJ and CDR3 profiles were obtained from a genomic DNA template. TCRdb reprocessed the reads via MiXCR and lists one record per CDR3 protein. The sample has about 200,000 distinct CDR3 sequences, approximately 51% seen once. Sample: sorted CD4+, CD8+, or CD8+CD57+ T cells (not recorded which) from PBMCs. The receptors were gathered from a human donor with aplastic anemia.

The table lists this clonotype with a few counts. At one of its ends the junction is not consistent with the germline gene, which may arise from a read error. J is TRBJ2-7 and V is TRBV5-1; D possibly corresponds to TRBD2 (5 bases). Per germline, CDR1 SGHRS and CDR2 YFSETQ. CDR3 length: 13 amino acids. The CDR3 region has the DNA TGTGCCAGCAGCCAGTACGGGACCTACGAGCAGTACTTC. It specifies CASSQYGTYEQYF.

For this clonotype: Its ends do not fully match the called genes, so a read error is possible. The genes are TRBV18 and TRBJ1-4; D is unclear. This CDR3 contains 13 residues. CDR1 and CDR2 (germline): KGHSH, LQKENI. DNA of the CDR3: TGTGCCAGCTCACTCGGTTCTAATGAAGAACTGTTTTTT. Amino acid sequence: CASSLGSNEELFF.

Only a few counts were recorded for this clonotype. This may stem from a read error, because a much larger clone lies one nucleotide away. This sequence joins TRBV19 and TRBJ2-1; 8 bases are a match to TRBD1. Trimming took 7 bases from V and 2 from J; bases not matched to a gene: 7. Germline assignment: CDR1 LNHDA and CDR2 SQIVND (reference sequence). The CDR3 length is 15 residues. DNA of the CDR3: TGTGCCAGTACCCCAGGGGGCGGCCCCTACAATGAGCAGTTCTTC. As protein: CASTPGGGPYNEQFF. Using reference TRBV19 and TRBJ2-1 for the parts outside the CDR3, the full variable domain is DGGITQSPKYLFRKEGQNVTLSCEQNLNHDAMYWYRQDPGQGLRLIYYSQIVNDFQKGDIAEGYSVSREKKESFPLTVTSAQKNPTAFYLCASTPGGGPYNEQFFGPGTRLTVL.

In its sample, this clonotype was seen many times. The J gene is TRBJ2-7, the V gene TRBV29-1; TRBD1 agrees at 9 bases. This CDR3 has 13 residues. The J segment lost 3 bases and the V segment lost 4 bases, leaving 4 bases of the junction unmatched. The germline V gene has CDR1 SQVTM and CDR2 ANQGSEA. CDR3 sequence: CSVVQGQGYEQYF. CDR3 DNA sequence: TGCAGCGTTGTTCAGGGACAGGGCTACGAGCAGTACTTC.

The table lists this clonotype with many counts. The gene calls are TRBV2 and TRBJ1-4; 9 bases match TRBD1. CDR3 size: 16 residues. The germline gives CDR1 SNHLY, CDR2 FYNNEI. The V and J ends lost 1 base and 2 bases, in that order; junction bases with no gene match: 2. CDR3 protein: CASSEEQGATNEKLFF. In DNA, the CDR3 is TGTGCCAGCAGTGAAGAACAGGGGGCCACTAATGAAAAACTGTTTTTT.